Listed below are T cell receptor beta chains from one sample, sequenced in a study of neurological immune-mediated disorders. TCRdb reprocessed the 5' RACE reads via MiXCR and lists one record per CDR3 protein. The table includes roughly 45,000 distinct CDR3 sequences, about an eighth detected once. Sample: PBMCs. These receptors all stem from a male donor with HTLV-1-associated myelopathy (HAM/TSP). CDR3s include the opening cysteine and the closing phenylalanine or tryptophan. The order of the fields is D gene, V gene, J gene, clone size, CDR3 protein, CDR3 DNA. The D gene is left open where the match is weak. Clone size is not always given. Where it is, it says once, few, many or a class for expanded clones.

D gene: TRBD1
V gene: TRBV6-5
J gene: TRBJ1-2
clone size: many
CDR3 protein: CASSPWTGGYGYTF
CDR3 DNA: TGTGCCAGCAGTCCATGGACAGGCGGCTATGGCTACACCTTC

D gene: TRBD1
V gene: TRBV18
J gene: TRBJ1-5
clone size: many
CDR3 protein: CASSLQGGTDQPQHF
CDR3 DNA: TGTGCCAGCTCCCTACAGGGGGGTACCGATCAGCCCCAGCATTTT

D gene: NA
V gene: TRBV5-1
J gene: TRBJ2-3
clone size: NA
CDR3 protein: CASSFSDRADTQYF
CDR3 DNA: TGCGCCAGCAGCTTTTCAGATCGGGCAGATACGCAGTATTTT

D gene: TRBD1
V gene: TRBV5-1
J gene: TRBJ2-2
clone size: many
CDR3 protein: CASSLLTGENGELFF
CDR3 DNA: TGCGCCAGCAGCCTACTGACAGGGGAAAACGGGGAGCTGTTTTTT

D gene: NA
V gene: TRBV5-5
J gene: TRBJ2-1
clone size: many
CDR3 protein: CASSPTSLGEQFF
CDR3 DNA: TGTGCCAGCAGCCCCACCTCTCTCGGGGAGCAGTTCTTC

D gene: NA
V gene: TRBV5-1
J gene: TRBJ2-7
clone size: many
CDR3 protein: CASSGAGSDYEQYF
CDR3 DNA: TGCGCCAGCAGCGGCGCAGGGAGTGATTACGAGCAGTACTTC

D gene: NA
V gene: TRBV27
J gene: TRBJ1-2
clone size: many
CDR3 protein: CASSPDTAAIYGYTF
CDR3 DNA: TGTGCCAGCAGTCCCGACACAGCCGCGATCTATGGCTACACCTTC

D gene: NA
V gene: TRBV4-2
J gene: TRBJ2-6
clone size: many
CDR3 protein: CASGTTSGANVLTF
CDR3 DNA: TGTGCCAGCGGCACTACCTCTGGGGCCAACGTCCTGACTTTC

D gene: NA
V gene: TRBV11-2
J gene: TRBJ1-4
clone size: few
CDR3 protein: CASSLAQTGYESEKLFF
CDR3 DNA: TGTGCCAGCAGCTTAGCCCAAACAGGATATGAGTCCGAAAAACTGTTTTTT

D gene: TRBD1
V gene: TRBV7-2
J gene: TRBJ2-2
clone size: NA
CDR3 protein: CASSYRQGRTGDLFF
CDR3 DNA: TGTGCCAGCAGCTACCGACAGGGGAGGACCGGAGATCTGTTTTTT

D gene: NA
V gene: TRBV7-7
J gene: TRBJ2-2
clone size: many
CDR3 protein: CASSLGHTTGELFF
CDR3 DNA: TGTGCCAGCAGCTTGGGACATACCACCGGGGAGCTGTTTTTT

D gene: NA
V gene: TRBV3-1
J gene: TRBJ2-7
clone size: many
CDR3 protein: CASSQTPTGTVYF
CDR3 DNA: TGTGCCAGCAGCCAAACCCCCACAGGGACTGTCTACTTC

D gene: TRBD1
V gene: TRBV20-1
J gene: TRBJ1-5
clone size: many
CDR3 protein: CSALGGTGGNNQPQHF
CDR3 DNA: TGCAGTGCTTTAGGGGGGACAGGGGGCAACAATCAGCCCCAGCATTTT

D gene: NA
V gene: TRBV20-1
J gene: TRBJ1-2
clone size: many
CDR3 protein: CSARDLGSNYGYTF
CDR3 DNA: TGCAGTGCTAGAGATTTGGGCAGTAACTATGGCTACACCTTC

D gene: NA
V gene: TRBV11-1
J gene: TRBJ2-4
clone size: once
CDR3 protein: CASSASDPLAKNIQYF
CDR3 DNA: TGTGCCAGCAGCGCCTCGGACCCGCTAGCCAAAAACATTCAGTACTTC

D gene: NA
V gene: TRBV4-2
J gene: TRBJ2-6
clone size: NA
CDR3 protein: CASSQDSGANVLTF
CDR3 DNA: TGTGCCAGCAGCCAGGACTCTGGGGCCAACGTCCTGACTTTC

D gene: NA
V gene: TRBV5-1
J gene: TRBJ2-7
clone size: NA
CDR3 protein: CASSPTPPSTYEQYF
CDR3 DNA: TGCGCCAGCAGCCCCACGCCTCCTTCAACCTACGAGCAGTACTTC

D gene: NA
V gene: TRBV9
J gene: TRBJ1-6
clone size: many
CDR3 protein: CASNLLKTGCEVNSPLHF
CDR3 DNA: TGTGCCAGCAACCTACTAAAGACGGGATGCGAGGTTAATTCACCCCTCCACTTT

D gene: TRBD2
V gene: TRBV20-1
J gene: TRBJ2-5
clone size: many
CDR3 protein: CSASERGGRETQYF
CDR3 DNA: TGCAGTGCTAGCGAGCGGGGGGGCCGAGAGACCCAGTACTTC

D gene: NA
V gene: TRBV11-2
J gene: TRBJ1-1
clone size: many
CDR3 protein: CASRRGGAYTEAFF
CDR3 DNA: TGTGCCAGCCGGCGGGGGGGCGCTTACACTGAAGCTTTCTTT